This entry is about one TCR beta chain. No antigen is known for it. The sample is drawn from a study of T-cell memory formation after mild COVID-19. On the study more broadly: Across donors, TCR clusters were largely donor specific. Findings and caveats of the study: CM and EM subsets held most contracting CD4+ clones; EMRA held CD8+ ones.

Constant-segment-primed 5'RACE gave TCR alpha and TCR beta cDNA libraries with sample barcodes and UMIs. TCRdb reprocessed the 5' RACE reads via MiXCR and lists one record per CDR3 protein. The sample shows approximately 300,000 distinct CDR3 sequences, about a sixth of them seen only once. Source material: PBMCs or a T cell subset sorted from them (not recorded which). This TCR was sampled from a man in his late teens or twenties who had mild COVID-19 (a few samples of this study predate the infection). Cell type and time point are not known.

The CDR3 sequence is CAFNPSTNTEAFF. The CDR3 nucleotides read TGTGCTTTCAACCCATCGACAAACACTGAAGCTTTCTTT. V gene TRBV30 combines with J gene TRBJ1-1; D uncertain. The germline V gene encodes CDR1 GTSNPN and CDR2 SVGIG (reference sequence). The CDR3 is made up of 13 amino acids.